This T cell receptor (beta chain) emerged from a study of human T cells and chemical hapten exposure. Regarding the study as a whole: Because all patients had alopecia, their immune responses might differ from healthy ones.

The library attached unique molecular identifiers to individual cDNA molecules. Via MiXCR, TCRdb re-called the RACE reads, giving one row per CDR3 protein. The table lists more than 55,000 distinct CDR3 sequences, approximately 9.4% of them singletons, with less than 4% in the top ten. Noted time point: patch test 1, 2 weeks after DPC sensitization. The treatment is: therapeutic diphenylcyclopropenone sensitization with weekly scalp DPC. Blood was collected ahead of every patch test applied. This clonotype was picked up many times. Antigen specificity is unknown. Material: whole blood, obtained in connection with sensitization to the hapten diphenylcyclopropenone (DPC). This TCR derives from a woman aged 40-49 years with alopecia areata. Some clones in this sample may be carry-over from other donors' samples.

In DNA form, the CDR3 reads TGCGCCAGCAGCCCCACCGGGGATGAGCAGTTCTTC. The encoded protein is CASSPTGDEQFF. This chain links TRBV5-1 with TRBJ2-1; possible D gene TRBD2, 5 bases. Trimming took off 4 bases at V and 8 bases at J, with 10 bases between the two ends. The CDR3 spans 12 residues. Looked up from germline, CDR1 is SGHRS and CDR2 is YFSETQ.